Listed here are 18 T cell receptor beta chains from one sample, sequenced in a study of cytomegalovirus exposure and HLA in healthy donors. A multiplex PCR was run with 60 Vbeta primers and 13 Jbeta primers. Profiled with immunoSEQ multiplex PCR; TCRdb holds only in-frame clones, not every one. This sample carries approximately 70,000 clones, with approximately 3.9% going to the ten biggest clones. Sequencing was performed on PBMCs. Source of these receptors: a female donor in good health and CMV-seropositive.

The chain couples TRBV5-1 to TRBJ2-1; possibly TRBD1 for D (5 bases). The CDR3 length is 16 residues. Germline assignment: CDR1 SGHRS and CDR2 YFSETQ. V lost 0 bases, J lost 2 bases, and 12 bases lay in between. The CDR3 loop reads CASSLAPGFAYNEQFF. The CDR3 coding sequence is TGCGCCAGCAGCTTGGCCCCAGGGTTCGCCTACAATGAGCAGTTCTTC.

The chain uses TRBV15 and TRBJ2-1, with D possibly being TRBD2 (7 bases). V shed 6 bases and J shed 6 bases, with 15 bases lying between them. CDR1 and CDR2 (germline): LNHNV, YYDKDF (reference sequence). The CDR3 is made up of 14 amino acids. CDR3 sequence: CATRTQGRGNEQFF. The CDR3 DNA reads TGTGCCACCAGAACCCAGGGGAGGGGCAATGAGCAGTTCTTC.

This chain connects TRBV9 to TRBJ2-7, with 9 bases aligning to TRBD1. J lost 0 bases, V lost 0 bases, and 4 bases had no gene match. Germline loops: CDR1 SGDLS, CDR2 YYNGEE. CDR3 length: 16 amino acids. The CDR3, as DNA: TGTGCCAGCAGCGTAGGCGGGACAGGGTCCTCCTACGAGCAGTACTTC. It codes for CASSVGGTGSSYEQYF.

The J gene is TRBJ1-1, the V gene TRBV18; a possible D gene is TRBD1 (5 bases). Trimming shortened V by 3 bases and J by 4 bases, and 18 bases separated the two germline ends. The CDR3 runs to 16 residues. CDR1 is KGHSH, CDR2 LQKENI, per germline. CDR3 DNA sequence: TGTGCCAGCTCACCGGGCGGGGCAAGGGTAAGCACTGAAGCTTTCTTT. Its translation: CASSPGGARVSTEAFF.

The CDR3 DNA follows: TGTGCCAGCAGTGAATTGCGTGGGACAGGGGGGTACGAGCAGTACTTC. It codes for CASSELRGTGGYEQYF. This chain uses TRBV25-1 with TRBJ2-7; 11 bases are shared with TRBD1. From germline, CDR1 is MGHDK and CDR2 SYGVNS. CDR3 size: 16 residues. With V trimmed by 1 base and J by 4 bases, 6 bases remained unmatched.

V gene TRBV7-2 combines with J gene TRBJ1-4; TRBD1 aligns across 8 bases. The CDR3 covers 15 residues. Germline V gene lookup returns CDR1 SGHTA and CDR2 FQGNSA. The ends lost 2 bases at V and 7 bases at J; junction bases unmatched: 6. The CDR3, as DNA: TGTGCCAGCAGCTTACAGGGGGCCATTGGTGAAAAACTGTTTTTT. Amino acid sequence: CASSLQGAIGEKLFF.

This chain connects TRBV7-9 to TRBJ1-5, with 9 bases fitting TRBD1. Trimming removed 5 bases from V and 4 bases from J; junction bases left unmatched: 3. The CDR3 totals 14 residues. Germline loops: CDR1 SEHNR, CDR2 FQNEAQ (reference sequence). CDR3 DNA sequence: TGTGCCAGCAGCCCAGGACAGGGGAATCAGCCCCAGCATTTT. Translation: CASSPGQGNQPQHF.

V usage is TRBV29-1 and J usage is TRBJ2-7, with a tentative D call TRBD2 (6 bases). Trimming took off 4 bases at V and 0 bases at J, with 10 bases between the two ends. Germline-derived CDR1 and CDR2 are SQVTM and ANQGSEA. CDR3 length: 13 residues. CDR3 sequence: CSVVGGTSYEQYF. For the CDR3, the DNA is TGCAGCGTTGTTGGGGGGACCTCCTACGAGCAGTACTTC.

The rearrangement links TRBV5-5 to TRBJ1-2; TRBD1 aligns across 9 bases. The junction had 11 bases not matched to a gene; V was cut back by 4 bases and J by 4 bases. Germline assignment: CDR1 SGHKS and CDR2 YYEKEE (reference sequence). The CDR3 sequence is 16 residues long. DNA of the CDR3: TGTGCCAGCAGCCCTATACAGGGGGCGCAAGGCTATGGCTACACCTTC. It encodes CASSPIQGAQGYGYTF. The variable domain in full, completed from reference TRBV5-5 and TRBJ1-2, reads DAGVTQSPTHLIKTRGQQVTLRCSPISGHKSVSWYQQVLGQGPQFIFQYYEKEERGRGNFPDRFSARQFPNYSSELNVNALLLGDSALYLCASSPIQGAQGYGYTFGSGTRLTVV.

The rearrangement joins TRBV4-1 to TRBJ1-2, with unresolved D. V dropped 0 bases and J dropped 7 bases, with 18 bases sitting between them. This CDR3 comprises 16 residues. The germline V gene encodes CDR1 MGHRA and CDR2 YSYEKL. Here the CDR3 DNA reads TGCGCCAGCAGCCAAGACTCGAACAGCAACGCCCTTGGCTACACCTTC. Translated, it gives CASSQDSNSNALGYTF.

This chain connects TRBV6-6 to TRBJ2-3, with 11 positions matching TRBD2. CDR3 length: 15 residues. Unmatched junction bases numbered 6, after V lost 6 bases and J lost 4 bases. The V gene's germline CDR1 is MNHNY and CDR2 SVGAGI (reference sequence). The CDR3: CASRISGGGSDTQYF. DNA of the CDR3: TGTGCCAGCAGAATTAGCGGGGGGGGCTCAGATACGCAGTATTTT.

This chain joins TRBV28 and TRBJ1-2; the D gene is possibly TRBD1 (6 bases). Germline CDR1 is MDHEN and CDR2 is SYDVKM. The CDR3 is made up of 13 amino acids. Trimming took 8 bases from V and 4 from J, leaving 14 bases between them. CDR3: CASGGNRAYGYTF. The CDR3 nucleotides read TGTGCCAGCGGTGGGAACAGGGCCTATGGCTACACCTTC.

This rearrangement joins TRBV28 to TRBJ1-6; unclear D gene. Germline V gene data show CDR1 as MDHEN and CDR2 as SYDVKM. The CDR3 is 15 residues long. The V gene lost 6 bases and the J gene lost 6 bases, with 15 bases spanning the gap. The chain's CDR3 is CASSLPLSVNSPLHF. The DNA of the CDR3 is TGTGCCAGCAGCCTCCCGCTGTCGGTTAATTCACCCCTCCACTTT.

The rearrangement links TRBV28 to TRBJ1-4; D might be TRBD1 (5 bases). The CDR3 extends over 17 amino acids. V lost 8 bases, J lost 1 base, and 20 bases lay in between. Germline lookup yields CDR1 MDHEN and CDR2 SYDVKM. CDR3 DNA sequence: TGTGCCAGCCGTCGGGGGTGGCAGATTGAAACTAATGAAAAACTGTTTTTT. Encoded protein: CASRRGWQIETNEKLFF.

The chain combines TRBV4-1 with TRBJ2-6, with a tentative D call TRBD1 (5 bases). V was cut by 0 bases and J by 0 bases, with 15 bases left in between. Germline lookup yields CDR1 MGHRA and CDR2 YSYEKL. This CDR3 contains 19 residues. This CDR3 is CASSQDLWTPSSGANVLTF. The CDR3 DNA reads TGCGCCAGCAGCCAAGATCTCTGGACACCAAGCTCTGGGGCCAACGTCCTGACTTTC.

The J gene is TRBJ2-2, the V gene TRBV5-1; maybe TRBD1 (5 bases). Germline-derived CDR1 and CDR2 are SGHRS and YFSETQ. Trimming stripped 6 bases from V and 2 bases from J, with 11 bases between. The CDR3 runs 14 residues. The CDR3 DNA sequence: TGCGCCAGCAATCCGCAGGGTAACACCGGGGAGCTGTTTTTT. Translated: CASNPQGNTGELFF.

The chain has TRBV18 and TRBJ1-1, with TRBD1 as a possible D gene (5 bases). The CDR3 length is 15 residues. The germline CDR1 and CDR2 sequences are KGHSH and LQKENI. V was pared by 2 bases and J by 1 base, with 11 bases between. CDR3 protein: CASSPVGQGNTEAFF. DNA of the CDR3: TGTGCCAGCTCACCAGTAGGGCAGGGGAACACTGAAGCTTTCTTT.

The V call is TRBV6-1, the J call TRBJ2-7; 7 bases agree with TRBD1. This CDR3 region has 14 residues. V lost 7 bases, J lost 4 bases, and 10 bases stayed unmatched. From germline, CDR1 is MNHNS and CDR2 SASEGT. Here the CDR3 reads CASNRERGRYEQYF. The CDR3 coding sequence is TGTGCCAGCAACCGGGAAAGGGGGCGGTACGAGCAGTACTTC.